A single sample gave rise to the 21 T cell receptor beta chains below, sequenced in a study of blood T cell repertoires in COVID-19. Assay: immunoSEQ multiplex PCR; the TCRdb copy retains only in-frame clones and omits some. This table has about 70,000 clones, approximately 86% appearing once. Sequencing was performed on peripheral blood. Receptors originate from a human donor in a cohort sampled during active COVID-19.

V is TRBV11-2 and J is TRBJ2-1; 8 bases match TRBD1. The CDR3 spans 14 residues. V was clipped by 5 bases and J by 4 bases; unmatched bases: 4. Germline V CDR1 and CDR2: SGHAT, FQNNGV. The CDR3 DNA follows: TGTGCCAGCAGCCCTCGGACAGGGTACAATGAGCAGTTCTTC. It is translated as CASSPRTGYNEQFF.

This rearrangement joins TRBV11-2 to TRBJ2-4; TRBD1 is a possible D gene (6 bases). Germline V CDR1 and CDR2: SGHAT, FQNNGV. The CDR3 sequence is 15 residues long. Trimming stripped 5 bases from V and 1 base from J, with 12 bases between. CDR3 protein: CASSGLRGAKNIQYF. The CDR3 bases are TGTGCCAGCAGCGGCCTCAGGGGTGCCAAAAACATTCAGTACTTC. Drawing the rest from reference TRBV11-2 and TRBJ2-4, the complete variable domain is EAGVAQSPRYKIIEKRQSVAFWCNPISGHATLYWYQQILGQGPKLLIQFQNNGVVDDSQLPKDRFSAERLKGVDSTLKIQPAKLEDSAVYLCASSGLRGAKNIQYFGAGTRLSVL.

This rearrangement joins TRBV28 to TRBJ1-2, with D perhaps TRBD1 (6 bases). Germline V gene lookup returns CDR1 MDHEN and CDR2 SYDVKM. This CDR3 region has 16 residues. V shed 5 bases and J shed 8 bases, with 24 bases lying between them. The CDR3 is CASSHTSSGQKGGYTF. The CDR3 DNA reads TGTGCCAGCAGTCACACGTCGTCGGGACAAAAGGGAGGCTACACCTTC.

The V and J genes are TRBV28 and TRBJ2-3, with a tentative D call TRBD2 (5 bases). The CDR3 extends over 15 amino acids. V was clipped by 7 bases and J by 4 bases, with 18 bases between them. The germline V gene has CDR1 MDHEN and CDR2 SYDVKM. The CDR3 region is CASTISRAGADTQYF. The CDR3 bases are TGTGCCAGCACCATTTCGCGGGCAGGAGCAGATACGCAGTATTTT.

The CDR3 is CASSLSDRPSTDTQYF. The CDR3 DNA reads as TGTGCCAGCAGTTTATCGGACAGACCTAGCACAGATACGCAGTATTTT. This sequence joins TRBV27 and TRBJ2-3, with a tentative D call TRBD1 (6 bases). The CDR3 loop spans 16 amino acids. CDR1 is MNHEY and CDR2 is SMNVEV in the germline V gene (reference sequence). V was cut by 0 bases and J by 0 bases, with 10 bases left in between.

The V and J genes are TRBV5-1 and TRBJ2-2; the match to TRBD2 covers 9 bases. Germline assignment: CDR1 SGHRS and CDR2 YFSETQ. The V gene end was trimmed by 4 bases and the J gene end by 6 bases; junction bases not matched to a gene: 10. The CDR3 has 16 amino acids. CDR3 nucleotide sequence: TGCGCCAGCAGCCCTGCACCGGGGACTAGCCCCGGGGAGCTGTTTTTT. This gives the protein CASSPAPGTSPGELFF. Supplemented by reference TRBV5-1 and TRBJ2-2, the full variable domain reads KAGVTQTPRYLIKTRGQQVTLSCSPISGHRSVSWYQQTPGQGLQFLFEYFSETQRNKGNFPGRFSGRQFSNSRSEMNVSTLELGDSALYLCASSPAPGTSPGELFFGEGSRLTVL.

The chain links TRBV12-3 or TRBV12-4 to TRBJ2-1, with a tentative D call TRBD1 (6 bases). The V end was cut by 5 bases, the J end by 14 bases, with 16 bases between. The CDR3 loop spans 12 amino acids. The CDR3 loop reads CASSPRGTSEFF. The CDR3 DNA follows: TGTGCCAGCAGTCCAAGAGGGACAAGCGAGTTCTTC.

V and J are TRBV7-9 and TRBJ2-3, with D perhaps TRBD2 (7 bases). Trimming cost V 5 bases and J 5 bases, with 17 bases left between them. Germline V CDR1 and CDR2: SEHNR, FQNEAQ (reference sequence). The CDR3 runs to 15 residues. The CDR3 is CASSPTEGGGDTQYF. In DNA, the CDR3 is TGTGCCAGCAGCCCGACAGAGGGGGGGGGAGATACGCAGTATTTT.

V and J are TRBV7-6 and TRBJ1-1; a weak D match, TRBD1 (5 bases). The germline V gene has CDR1 SGHVS and CDR2 FNYEAQ. Trimming stripped 3 bases from V and 2 bases from J, with 7 bases between. This CDR3 is built from 13 residues. Here the CDR3 reads CASSLQGNTEAFF. In DNA, the CDR3 is TGTGCCAGCAGCTTGCAGGGAAACACTGAAGCTTTCTTT. The full variable domain, with the rest looked up from reference TRBV7-6 and TRBJ1-1, is GAGVSQSPRYKVTKRGQDVALRCDPISGHVSLYWYRQALGQGPEFLTYFNYEAQQDKSGLPNDRFSAERPEGSISTLTIQRTEQRDSAMYRCASSLQGNTEAFFGQGTRLTVV.

In its sample, this clone was seen a few times. This rearrangement joins TRBV6-5 to TRBJ1-2; 8 bases line up with TRBD1. Unmatched junction bases numbered 5, after V lost 4 bases and J lost 7 bases. From germline, CDR1 is MNHEY and CDR2 SVGAGI. The CDR3 consists of 13 residues. The CDR3 DNA follows: TGTGCCAGCAGTTTTGGACAGGGAGGTGGCTACACCTTC. Its translation is CASSFGQGGGYTF.

Note on this clone: The sample holds other DNA sequences that translate to the same CDR3. V usage is TRBV7-9 and J usage is TRBJ2-3; possibly TRBD2 for D (5 bases). Per the germline V gene, CDR1 is SEHNR and CDR2 is FQNEAQ (reference sequence). This CDR3 comprises 15 residues. The V end was cut by 5 bases, the J end by 0 bases, with 12 bases between. CDR3 DNA: TGTGCCAGCAGCCCCCCCGGGGTTAGCACAGATACGCAGTATTTT. As protein: CASSPPGVSTDTQYF.

The V and J genes are TRBV4-2 and TRBJ2-3; 9 bases map to TRBD2. There are 18 residues in the CDR3. Germline-derived CDR1 and CDR2 are LGHNA and YNFKEQ. J lost 1 base, V lost 4 bases, and 12 bases had no gene match. The CDR3 nucleotides are TGTGCCAGCAGCCGCACTACCCAGGGCGGGGGGGGCACAGATACGCAGTATTTT. This sequence encodes CASSRTTQGGGGTDTQYF.

The chain joins TRBV5-6 to TRBJ1-2; D is uncertain. The CDR3 totals 14 residues. The V end lost 3 bases, the J end lost 4 bases, and 13 bases lay between the germline ends. Per germline, CDR1 SGHDT and CDR2 YYEEEE. CDR3 bases: TGTGCCAGCAGCTCGCCGGGGAAAGGCTATGGCTACACCTTC. Protein product: CASSSPGKGYGYTF.

This chain uses TRBV5-1 with TRBJ1-3, with D tentatively TRBD1 (5 bases). The CDR3 covers 14 residues. CDR1 and CDR2 (germline): SGHRS, YFSETQ. V shed 2 bases and J shed 1 base, with 7 bases lying between them. CDR3 in amino acids: CASSFGTSGNTIYF. The CDR3 DNA reads TGCGCCAGCAGCTTCGGGACTTCTGGAAACACCATATATTTT.

V is TRBV5-6 and J is TRBJ2-2, with D maybe TRBD2 (6 bases). This CDR3 is built from 15 residues. CDR1 SGHDT and CDR2 YYEEEE come from the germline V gene. Trimming removed 2 bases from V and 1 base from J, with 9 bases in between. The CDR3 DNA reads TGTGCCAGCAGCTTTCTAGCGAGGAACACCGGGGAGCTGTTTTTT. Translating it yields CASSFLARNTGELFF.

This chain joins TRBV7-6 and TRBJ1-3, with 7 nucleotides matching TRBD1. Trimming removed 5 bases from V and 4 bases from J; junction bases left unmatched: 2. The CDR3 is made up of 13 amino acids. The germline V gene has CDR1 SGHVS and CDR2 FNYEAQ. CDR3 bases: TGTGCCAGCAGCCAGGGACAGGGAAACACCATATATTTT. Protein product: CASSQGQGNTIYF.

This sequence joins TRBV18 and TRBJ2-3, with 10 bases matching TRBD2. Per germline, CDR1 KGHSH and CDR2 LQKENI. This CDR3 spans 16 amino acids. Losses at the gene ends were 3 bases for V and 2 bases for J; bases not matched to a gene: 5. CDR3 coding DNA: TGTGCCAGCTCACCCGGGACTAGCGTTTTCACAGATACGCAGTATTTT. Encoded protein: CASSPGTSVFTDTQYF.

This chain uses TRBV20-1 with TRBJ1-2; the D is unclear. The CDR3 covers 14 residues. V was pared by 3 bases and J by 1 base, with 12 bases between. Germline CDR1 DFQATT, CDR2 SNEGSKA (reference sequence). CDR3 sequence reads: CSASFPGVNYGYTF. For the CDR3, the DNA is TGCAGTGCTAGTTTTCCCGGGGTTAACTATGGCTACACCTTC.

V usage is TRBV5-8 and J usage is TRBJ2-7; 9 nucleotides agree with TRBD1. V lost 2 bases, J lost 6 bases, and 6 bases stayed unmatched. Germline V gene data show CDR1 as SGHTS and CDR2 as YDEGEE. CDR3 size: 14 residues. Written as DNA, the CDR3 is TGTGCCAGCAGCTTCCGGGACAGGGTAGGCGAGCAGTACTTC. As protein: CASSFRDRVGEQYF.

CDR3 amino acids: CASSQHGPLSYNEQFF. The CDR3 DNA follows: TGTGCCAGCAGCCAACATGGGCCCTTATCCTACAATGAGCAGTTCTTC. V and J are TRBV3-1 (or the pseudogene TRBV3-2) and TRBJ2-1; D unclear. The CDR3 covers 16 residues. V shed 2 bases and J shed 1 base, with 12 bases lying between them. CDR1 and CDR2 (germline): LGHDT, YNNKEL (reference sequence).

The genes are TRBV28 and TRBJ2-3, with a tentative D call TRBD1 (7 bases). Trimming cost V 7 bases and J 2 bases, with 31 bases left between them. Germline-derived CDR1 and CDR2 are MDHEN and SYDVKM. This CDR3 comprises 20 residues. CDR3 coding DNA: TGTGCCAGCACCTCCTCAGGGGGGTCAGGCTCACTCCAACCCACAGATACGCAGTATTTT. This sequence encodes CASTSSGGSGSLQPTDTQYF.